A single sample is the source of the 6 T cell receptor beta chains below, sequenced in a study of blood T cell repertoires in COVID-19. Repertoires were generated with immunoSEQ multiplex PCR, while TCRdb's copy carries only in-frame clones and drops some. The repertoire holds more than 200,000 clones, with around 86% as singletons. Sample: peripheral blood. These receptors were taken from a man in his forties or fifties with acute or convalescent COVID-19.

The V call is TRBV2, the J call TRBJ1-5; D is possibly TRBD1 (6 bases). The CDR3 has 14 amino acids. CDR1 and CDR2 from the germline V gene are SNHLY and FYNNEI. V lost 6 bases and J lost 6, with 15 bases in between. The CDR3 is CASSFRDKSQPQHF. CDR3 nucleotide sequence: TGTGCCAGCAGCTTCCGGGACAAGAGTCAGCCCCAGCATTTT.

The chain couples TRBV9 to TRBJ1-3, with D possibly TRBD1 on 5 matching bases. Germline V gene data show CDR1 as SGDLS and CDR2 as YYNGEE. Trimming stripped 5 bases from V and 0 bases from J, with 9 bases between. CDR3 size: 14 residues. CDR3: CASSGGYSGNTIYF. CDR3 bases: TGTGCCAGCAGTGGGGGGTACTCTGGAAACACCATATATTTT.

The gene calls are TRBV5-4 and TRBJ1-2; D may be TRBD1 (5 bases). V lost 3 bases and J lost 8, with 11 bases in between. The CDR3 is 12 amino acids. The germline V gene encodes CDR1 SGHNT and CDR2 YYREEE (reference sequence). This CDR3 reads CASSSDSIGYTF. CDR3 coding DNA: TGTGCCAGCAGCTCCGACAGCATAGGCTACACCTTC.

There are many counts of this clone. V usage is TRBV6-5 and J usage is TRBJ1-1; tentative D call: TRBD1 (6 bases). Per the germline V gene, CDR1 is MNHEY and CDR2 is SVGAGI. The CDR3 has 15 amino acids. V was shortened by 5 bases and J by 1 base, with 14 bases between the two germline ends. The CDR3 sequence is CASSTLQGWNTEAFF. CDR3 bases: TGTGCCAGCAGTACCCTTCAGGGGTGGAACACTGAAGCTTTCTTT.

This chain joins TRBV2 and TRBJ2-3; tentatively, D is TRBD1 (6 bases). V shed 6 bases and J shed 1 base, with 20 bases lying between them. There are 17 residues in the CDR3. The germline V gene has CDR1 SNHLY and CDR2 FYNNEI. The CDR3 coding sequence is TGTGCCAGCAGCAGGATGACAGGCCCCAGGGGCACAGATACGCAGTATTTT. Its protein is CASSRMTGPRGTDTQYF.

The chain recombines TRBV2 with TRBJ2-4, with D possibly matching TRBD1 (5 bases). This CDR3 has 16 residues. Trimming left V 5 bases short and J 0 bases short, with 14 bases between. Germline V gene lookup returns CDR1 SNHLY and CDR2 FYNNEI. CDR3 bases: TGTGCCAGCAGTTCCGACAGATATTCAGCCAAAAACATTCAGTACTTC. Amino acid sequence: CASSSDRYSAKNIQYF. Full variable domain (outside the CDR3, taken from reference TRBV2 and TRBJ2-4): EPEVTQTPSHQVTQMGQEVILRCVPISNHLYFYWYRQILGQKVEFLVSFYNNEISEKSEIFDDQFSVERPDGSNFTLKIRSTKLEDSAMYFCASSSDRYSAKNIQYFGAGTRLSVL.